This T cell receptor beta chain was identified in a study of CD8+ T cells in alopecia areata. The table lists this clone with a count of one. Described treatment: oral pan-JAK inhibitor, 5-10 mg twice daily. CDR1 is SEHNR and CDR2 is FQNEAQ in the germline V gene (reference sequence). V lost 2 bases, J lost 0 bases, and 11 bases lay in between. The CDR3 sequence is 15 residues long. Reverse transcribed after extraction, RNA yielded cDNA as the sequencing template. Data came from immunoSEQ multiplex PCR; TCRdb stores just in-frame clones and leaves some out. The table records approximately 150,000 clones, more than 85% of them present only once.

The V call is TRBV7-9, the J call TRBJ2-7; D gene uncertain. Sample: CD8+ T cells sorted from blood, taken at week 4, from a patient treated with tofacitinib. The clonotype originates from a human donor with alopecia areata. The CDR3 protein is CASSLWAENSYEQYF. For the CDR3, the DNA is TGTGCCAGCAGCTTATGGGCAGAGAACTCCTACGAGCAGTACTTC.